Shown below are 11 T cell receptor beta chains from a single sample sequenced in a study of blood T cell repertoires in COVID-19. TCRdb keeps only in-frame clones here, not all; method: immunoSEQ multiplex PCR. The table records more than 200,000 clones, approximately 86% of them present only once. The sequenced material came from peripheral blood. These TCRs come from a woman aged 45-65 years with COVID-19, enrolled during active disease.

This sequence joins TRBV7-9 and TRBJ1-2; 9 nucleotides agree with TRBD1. Germline V CDR1 and CDR2: SEHNR, FQNEAQ (reference sequence). Trimming took 5 bases from V and 6 from J; bases not matched to a gene: 10. The length of the CDR3 is 15 residues. The CDR3 protein is CASSAGQGLGDGYTF. The CDR3 DNA is TGTGCCAGCAGCGCAGGACAGGGGCTGGGTGATGGCTACACCTTC.

The chain couples TRBV12-3 or TRBV12-4 to TRBJ1-5; no definite D call. The ends were cut back, 3 bases at V and 6 bases at J, with 6 bases in the middle. This CDR3 spans 12 amino acids. This chain's CDR3 is CASSFGSQPQHF. DNA for the CDR3: TGTGCCAGCAGTTTTGGGAGTCAGCCCCAGCATTTT.

The chain joins TRBV18 to TRBJ1-2; the D gene is possibly TRBD1 (5 bases). The CDR3 runs to 13 residues. Germline V gives CDR1 KGHSH, CDR2 LQKENI. V lost 4 bases and J lost 0, with 6 bases in between. CDR3 protein: CASSQGPNYGYTF. CDR3 in DNA: TGTGCCAGCTCACAGGGGCCTAACTATGGCTACACCTTC.

The chain carries TRBV7-3 and TRBJ2-3, with TRBD2 matching over 8 bases. The CDR3 sequence is 16 residues long. With 1 base clipped from V and 0 bases from J, the junction kept 3 bases outside the gene matches. Germline lookup yields CDR1 SGHTA and CDR2 FQGTGA. CDR3 residues: CASSLRAGASTDTQYF. The DNA for the CDR3 is TGTGCCAGCAGCTTAAGAGCGGGGGCGAGCACAGATACGCAGTATTTT.

The V and J genes are TRBV7-2 and TRBJ1-4; D possibly corresponds to TRBD1 (6 bases). This CDR3 contains 15 residues. Trimming stripped 4 bases from V and 0 bases from J, with 9 bases between. Germline loops: CDR1 SGHTA, CDR2 FQGNSA. For the CDR3, the DNA is TGTGCCAGCAGCTCCAGACAGGCAACTAATGAAAAACTGTTTTTT. As protein: CASSSRQATNEKLFF.

This chain joins TRBV14 and TRBJ2-4; D gene uncertain. V was clipped by 3 bases and J by 7 bases, with 4 bases between them. Germline CDR1 reads SGHDN; CDR2 reads FVKESK. The CDR3 consists of 11 residues. The CDR3 loop is CASSQSNIQYF. The CDR3 DNA follows: TGTGCCAGCAGCCAGAGTAACATTCAGTACTTC.

The chain joins TRBV5-4 to TRBJ1-2, with a tentative D call TRBD1 (5 bases). Germline-derived CDR1 and CDR2 are SGHNT and YYREEE (reference sequence). The CDR3 is 15 amino acids. The V end lost 1 base, the J end lost 1 base, and 11 bases lay between the germline ends. Written as DNA, the CDR3 is TGTGCCAGCAGCTTGCCCGACAGTGTTAACTATGGCTACACCTTC. It encodes CASSLPDSVNYGYTF.

J is TRBJ1-2 and V is TRBV9, with D tentatively TRBD1 (5 bases). In germline, CDR1 is SGDLS, CDR2 YYNGEE. There are 15 residues in the CDR3. V was trimmed by 2 bases and J by 4 bases, leaving 15 bases between them. This CDR3 reads CASSVSSGGTYGYTF. The CDR3 DNA follows: TGTGCCAGCAGCGTCTCCTCCGGGGGTACCTATGGCTACACCTTC.

The chain recombines TRBV5-1 with TRBJ2-1, with TRBD1 identical over 9 bases. Germline CDR1 reads SGHRS; CDR2 reads YFSETQ. The CDR3 length is 14 residues. With 2 bases clipped from V and 7 bases from J, the junction kept 4 bases outside the gene matches. The CDR3 nucleotides are TGCGCCAGCAGCTTAGGGACAGGGAGGAATGAGCAGTTCTTC. Amino acids: CASSLGTGRNEQFF.

The genes are TRBV19 and TRBJ1-6; TRBD1 might be the D (6 bases). Germline assignment: CDR1 LNHDA and CDR2 SQIVND (reference sequence). V lost 3 bases, J lost 10 bases, and 13 bases lay in between. The CDR3 has 14 residues. CDR3 amino acids: CASSMRPGESPLHF. Here the CDR3 DNA reads TGTGCCAGTAGTATGAGGCCAGGGGAATCACCCCTCCACTTT. Drawing the rest from reference TRBV19 and TRBJ1-6, the complete variable domain is DGGITQSPKYLFRKEGQNVTLSCEQNLNHDAMYWYRQDPGQGLRLIYYSQIVNDFQKGDIAEGYSVSREKKESFPLTVTSAQKNPTAFYLCASSMRPGESPLHFGNGTRLTVT.

This clone was observed a handful of times. This sequence joins TRBV27 and TRBJ1-5; 9 nucleotides match TRBD1. Germline V lookup: CDR1 MNHEY, CDR2 SMNVEV (reference sequence). V lost 5 bases, J lost 6 bases, and 8 bases stayed unmatched. The CDR3 contains 15 residues. CDR3 protein: CASSQQGAEGQPQHF. The CDR3 bases are TGTGCCAGCAGTCAACAGGGGGCAGAGGGTCAGCCCCAGCATTTT.